This is a list of T cell receptor beta chains from one sample in a study of somatic mutations in cytotoxic T cells in rheumatoid arthritis. Generated by immunoSEQ multiplex PCR, the TCRdb table keeps only in-frame clones and is missing some. The sample lists about 20,000 clones; under 80% were seen once. Sequencing was performed on CD8+ T cells sorted from blood. The receptors originated from a man aged 60 to 75 in good health. CDR3s include the opening cysteine and the closing phenylalanine or tryptophan. The D gene is left open where the match is weak. The size field is filled for only some rows; it gives once, few, many or a size class.

V,size,J,D,DNA,CDR3
TRBV6-6,NA,TRBJ1-2,TRBD1,TGTGCCAGCAGTTACTCGGAGTCCAGGGGGGCTGGCGGCTACACCTTC,CASSYSESRGAGGYTF
TRBV6-1,NA,TRBJ1-6,NA,TGTGCCAGCAGTGAGTTGGGCAGGGGTCTTAAAAATTCACCCCTCCACTTT,CASSELGRGLKNSPLHF
TRBV19,NA,TRBJ1-2,NA,TGTGCCAGTACTGAGGGTCCCTATGGCTACACCTTC,CASTEGPYGYTF
TRBV2,NA,TRBJ2-5,NA,TGTGCCAGCAGTGTTGGGGGGACAGCTACCACCGTTAAAGAGACCCAGTACTTC,CASSVGGTATTVKETQYF
TRBV6-5,NA,TRBJ2-5,NA,TGTGCCAGCAGTTACTCTCGACTAGTTTGGGAGACCCAGTACTTC,CASSYSRLVWETQYF
TRBV7-9,NA,TRBJ2-7,NA,TGTGCCAGCAGCCTCTCCTACGAGCAGTACTTC,CASSLSYEQYF
TRBV5-1,NA,TRBJ2-1,TRBD2,TGCGCCAGCAGCTTGTCTAGCGGGGAATTCGGTGAGCAGTTCTTC,CASSLSSGEFGEQFF
TRBV27,NA,TRBJ2-7,NA,TGTGCCAGCACGACCCAGGGGTTGCACGAGCAGTACTTC,CASTTQGLHEQYF
TRBV7-2,once,TRBJ1-2,NA,TGTGCCAGCAGCTTATTCTCACAGGACAATGGCTACACCTTC,CASSLFSQDNGYTF
TRBV7-2,NA,TRBJ2-7,TRBD1,TGTGCCAGCAGCGACCCCCTGGACAGGGTGGGCTACGAGCAGTACTTC,CASSDPLDRVGYEQYF
TRBV11-2,NA,TRBJ2-7,TRBD1,TGTGCCAGCAGCTTAGGAGGGACAGGACGCTACGAGCAGTACTTC,CASSLGGTGRYEQYF
TRBV7-9,NA,TRBJ2-1,TRBD2,TGTGCCAGCAGCTCCAAGCGGGAGTCCTACAATGAGCAGTTCTTC,CASSSKRESYNEQFF
TRBV30,NA,TRBJ2-1,TRBD2,TGTGCCTGGCGCCCCCAGGGACTAGCGGGAGACGGGAATGAGCAGTTCTTC,CAWRPQGLAGDGNEQFF
TRBV9,NA,TRBJ1-4,TRBD1,TGTGCCAGCAGCGGGACAGGGTCTAATGAAAAACTGTTTTTT,CASSGTGSNEKLFF
TRBV30,few,TRBJ1-2,TRBD1,TGTGCCTGGAGTTTAGGGACAGGGAGGCATGGCTACACCTTC,CAWSLGTGRHGYTF
TRBV14,once,TRBJ2-7,TRBD1,TGTGCCAGCAGCCCGCATTTTTCAGGTCAGGGGGTCTACGAGCAGTACTTC,CASSPHFSGQGVYEQYF
TRBV10-2,once,TRBJ2-7,TRBD2,TGCGCCAGCAGCGAACTAGCGAACTCCTACGAGCAGTACTTC,CASSELANSYEQYF
TRBV5-1,NA,TRBJ2-5,TRBD2,TGCGCCAGCAGCTTGGCCACAAGCGGGGGGGCCAAGGAGACCCAGTACTTC,CASSLATSGGAKETQYF
TRBV13,NA,TRBJ2-1,NA,TGTGCCAGCTCACGGAATGAGCAGTTCTTC,CASSRNEQFF
TRBV6-6,NA,TRBJ2-5,TRBD2,TGTGCCAGCAGGAGGGGACTAGCGGGGGAACAGACCCAGTACTTC,CASRRGLAGEQTQYF
TRBV13,few,TRBJ2-3,NA,TGTGCCAGCAGCTCTTCCGGGAAAAGCACAGATACGCAGTATTTT,CASSSSGKSTDTQYF
TRBV10-3,NA,TRBJ2-7,TRBD1,TGTGCCATCAAGACGACCGGGACAGGGGTGTACGAGCAGTACTTC,CAIKTTGTGVYEQYF
TRBV29-1,medium-sized,TRBJ2-5,NA,TGCAGCGGGGGGGACGCCGGAGCGGAGACCCAGTACTTC,CSGGDAGAETQYF
TRBV2,NA,TRBJ2-1,TRBD2,TGTGCCAGCAGTGATCGGGCGGGAGGCTACAATGAGCAGTTCTTC,CASSDRAGGYNEQFF
TRBV21-1,NA,TRBJ1-1,NA,TGTGCCAGCAGCGCAGGGGGCACTGAAGCTTTCTTT,CASSAGGTEAFF
TRBV9,few,TRBJ2-2,NA,TGTGCCAGCAGCGCATTCGCGTCCGGGGAGCTGTTTTTT,CASSAFASGELFF
TRBV6-5,NA,TRBJ2-1,TRBD2,TGTGCCAGCAGTTACGGGACTAGCGTAGCCTACAATGAGCAGTTCTTC,CASSYGTSVAYNEQFF
TRBV13,few,TRBJ2-7,TRBD2,TGTGCCAGCAGCCTAAGCGGGAGCTACGAGCAGTACTTC,CASSLSGSYEQYF
TRBV29-1,NA,TRBJ2-1,TRBD1,TGCAGCGGGGAAGACAGGGGTTCCTACAATGAGCAGTTCTTC,CSGEDRGSYNEQFF
TRBV7-9,NA,TRBJ2-3,TRBD2,TGTGCCAGCAGCCCTACCTCTAGCGGGAGTTTTTCAGATACGCAGTATTTT,CASSPTSSGSFSDTQYF
TRBV14,once,TRBJ2-7,NA,TGTGCCAGCAGCCAAGTAACCGGGGGGCCAAGCAGCGAGCAGTACTTC,CASSQVTGGPSSEQYF
TRBV14,NA,TRBJ2-1,TRBD2,TGTGCCAGCAGCCGGCCGGGACTAGCTATCCATGAGCAGTTCTTC,CASSRPGLAIHEQFF
TRBV7-3,NA,TRBJ2-1,TRBD2,TGTGCCAGCAGCATATCTAGCGGCTCCTACAATGAGCAGTTCTTC,CASSISSGSYNEQFF
TRBV7-6,few,TRBJ2-7,TRBD1,TGTGCCAGCAGCACCTTGTCAGGGGGCTACGAGCAGTACTTC,CASSTLSGGYEQYF
TRBV2,NA,TRBJ2-3,TRBD2,TGTGCCAGAGGGGATACTAGCGGGGGTCGAGATACGCAGTATTTT,CARGDTSGGRDTQYF
TRBV4-1,NA,TRBJ2-3,TRBD2,TGCGCCAGCAGCCAAGTGGGCGGGGGGGCAAGAACGCAGTATTTT,CASSQVGGGARTQYF
TRBV7-3,few,TRBJ2-3,NA,TGTGCCAGCAGCCCAATGCCGAAGAGTACGCAGTATTTT,CASSPMPKSTQYF
TRBV7-9,few,TRBJ2-7,NA,TGTGCCAGCAGCTTTCGGTACTACGAGCAGTACTTC,CASSFRYYEQYF
TRBV6-5,NA,TRBJ1-2,TRBD1,TGTGCCGCTACAGGGGGCGAGAACTATGGCTACACCTTC,CAATGGENYGYTF
TRBV6-5,few,TRBJ2-3,NA,TGTGCCAGCAGTTACCAGAGCACAGATACGCAGTATTTT,CASSYQSTDTQYF
TRBV4-2,NA,TRBJ1-2,TRBD1,TGTGCCAGCAGCCAAGATCAGACAGGGGGAGCTAACTATGGCTACACCTTC,CASSQDQTGGANYGYTF
TRBV30,NA,TRBJ2-5,NA,TGTGCCTGGAGTCCAGACTTAGCGGCTCTGGCCCAGTACTTC,CAWSPDLAALAQYF
TRBV7-4,NA,TRBJ2-7,TRBD1,TGTGCCAGCAGCTTTACCATGGACAGGGACTACGAGCAGTACTTC,CASSFTMDRDYEQYF
TRBV5-4,NA,TRBJ2-5,TRBD2,TGTGCCAGCAGCTTGGCCGGGGGGGAGACCCAGTACTTC,CASSLAGGETQYF
TRBV4-3,NA,TRBJ1-1,TRBD1,TGCGCCAGCAGCCGTATCGAAGGGGGACAGGGAGAAGCTTTCTTT,CASSRIEGGQGEAFF